This is a list of T cell receptor beta chains from one sample in a study of vaccination effects on CD4 cells after COVID-19. Their antigen targets remain unknown. The repertoire was sequenced with immunoSEQ multiplex PCR; TCRdb's copy has only in-frame clones and lacks some. The sample has tens of thousands of clones; roughly 72% are singletons. The sample was CD4+ T cells from PBMCs cultured with HCoV-229E spike peptides, taken before COVID-19 vaccination. These receptor sequences come from a human donor who received a COVID-19 vaccine. CDR3s include the opening cysteine and the closing phenylalanine or tryptophan. The order of the fields is V gene, J gene, D gene, clone size, CDR3 DNA, CDR3 protein. The D gene is left open where the match is weak. Not all rows give a size; the values are once, few, many and, for expanded clones, a class.

>TRBV6-2/TRBV6-3|TRBJ2-3|TRBD2|NA
TGTGCCAGCAGTAAAGCGGGGGTTTTAGATACGCAGTATTTT
CASSKAGVLDTQYF
>TRBV5-1|TRBJ2-3|TRBD1|NA
TGCGCCAGCAGCTTGGCCGGTGGGACAGGGGTTGGCGCGCAGTATTTT
CASSLAGGTGVGAQYF
>TRBV11-2|TRBJ2-5|NA|NA
TGTGCCAGCAGCTCAAGGAGCGTTGAGACCCAGTACTTC
CASSSRSVETQYF
>TRBV19|TRBJ1-4|NA|NA
TGTGCCAGTAGTCGGGACCCCGTCTTCTCAAAACTGTTTTTT
CASSRDPVFSKLFF
>TRBV5-1|TRBJ2-6|NA|NA
TGCGCCAGCAGCTTGGATCCCTCAACGAGGGGGGCCAACGTCCTGACTTTC
CASSLDPSTRGANVLTF
>TRBV9|TRBJ1-6|NA|NA
TGTGCCAGCAGCGTGCGGTCGGGGGATGAAGGGTCACCCCTCCACTTT
CASSVRSGDEGSPLHF
>TRBV6-6|TRBJ2-3|NA|NA
TGTGCCAGCAGCCCTGGGGGCACAGATACGCAGTATTTT
CASSPGGTDTQYF
>TRBV29-1|TRBJ2-1|TRBD2|NA
TGCAGCGTTTCAGCTTTACTAGCGGGGGGGAACAATGAGCAGTTCTTC
CSVSALLAGGNNEQFF
>TRBV18|TRBJ1-2|TRBD1|few
TGTGCCAGCTCCCCGGGACAGGGGAGAAACTATGGCTACACCTTC
CASSPGQGRNYGYTF
>TRBV5-4|TRBJ2-1|NA|few
TGTGCCAGCAGCTTGGGAGGCGGGGGCAACTCCTACAATGAGCAGTTCTTC
CASSLGGGGNSYNEQFF
>TRBV6-2/TRBV6-3|TRBJ1-5|NA|few
TGTGCCAGCAGTTATGGGCCCCCCGCTCAGCCCCAGCATTTT
CASSYGPPAQPQHF
>TRBV5-5|TRBJ2-5|NA|NA
TGTGCCAGCGCGACAGCCTCCCAAGAGACCCAGTACTTC
CASATASQETQYF
>TRBV10-1|TRBJ1-1|NA|NA
TGCGCCAGCAGTGAGGGACGGTGGAGGAACACTGAAGCTTTCTTT
CASSEGRWRNTEAFF
>TRBV6-5|TRBJ2-3|TRBD1|NA
TGTGCCAGCAGCCTCCGGGACAGCTTAGTGGATACGCAGTATTTT
CASSLRDSLVDTQYF
>TRBV15|TRBJ1-4|NA|few
TGTGCCACCAGCGAGGGTAGGAATAATGAAAAACTGTTTTTT
CATSEGRNNEKLFF
>TRBV2|TRBJ1-2|NA|NA
TGTGCCAGCAGTGAAGCGTCACCCCTGGAAGGCTACACCTTC
CASSEASPLEGYTF
>TRBV5-1|TRBJ1-4|NA|NA
TGCGCCAGCAGCTATTTAGCAACTAATGAAAAACTGTTTTTT
CASSYLATNEKLFF
>TRBV5-1|TRBJ2-1|TRBD2|NA
TGCGCCAGCAAAACCGCGACTAGCGTGAATGAGCAGTTCTTC
CASKTATSVNEQFF
>TRBV5-1|TRBJ1-6|NA|few
TGCGCCAGCAGCCTACAGGTCGGGGTTAATTCACCCCTCCACTTT
CASSLQVGVNSPLHF
>TRBV7-2|TRBJ2-5|NA|NA
TGTGCCAGCAGCCTGGGACAACAAGAGACCCAGTACTTC
CASSLGQQETQYF
>TRBV5-1|TRBJ1-2|NA|few
TGCGCCAGCAGTCCGACCCGGGAGGGCTACACCTTC
CASSPTREGYTF
>TRBV21-1|TRBJ1-6|NA|few
TGTGCCAGCCACGAGGTAGTCAGAGAAACCTATAATTCACCCCTCCACTTT
CASHEVVRETYNSPLHF
>TRBV18|TRBJ2-2|NA|NA
TGTGCCAGCTCACCTTCACAGATTTCGAACACCGGGGAGCTGTTTTTT
CASSPSQISNTGELFF
>TRBV5-1|TRBJ1-1|TRBD1|few
TGCGCCAGCAGCACCGGGACAGCTGAAGCTTTCTTT
CASSTGTAEAFF
>TRBV30|TRBJ2-4|NA|NA
TGTGCCTGGAAATCGGCAGGGAACAAAAACATTCAGTACTTC
CAWKSAGNKNIQYF
>TRBV28|TRBJ1-6|NA|NA
TGTGCCAGCAGTTTATCTGTGGGATCACCCCTCCACTTT
CASSLSVGSPLHF